A selection of T cell receptor beta chains follows, all from one sample in a study of T-cell memory formation after mild COVID-19. TCRdb called the 5' RACE reads again in MiXCR, with one record for every CDR3 protein. Among some 340,000 distinct CDR3 sequences listed, 13% were seen once. Sequencing was carried out using PBMCs or a T cell subset sorted from them (not recorded which). The receptor source for this set is a man younger than 30 who had mild COVID-19 (a few samples of this study predate the infection). Cell type and time point are not known. The conserved cysteine and the conserved F or W are not part of the CDR3 here. Each record gives: V gene, J gene, CDR3 protein.

V gene: TRBV4-2
J gene: TRBJ1-5
CDR3 protein: ASSDDRGLGQPQH

V gene: TRBV5-1
J gene: TRBJ2-3
CDR3 protein: ASSAAGTGAADTQY

V gene: TRBV7-2
J gene: TRBJ2-1
CDR3 protein: ASSWGSGGVNEQF

V gene: TRBV7-9
J gene: TRBJ2-7
CDR3 protein: ASSASGGTSYEQY

V gene: TRBV20-1
J gene: TRBJ2-5
CDR3 protein: SARMGQRETQY

V gene: TRBV7-9
J gene: TRBJ2-1
CDR3 protein: ASSLTAGGRNEQF

V gene: TRBV7-9
J gene: TRBJ2-1
CDR3 protein: ASSAGAVFNEQF

V gene: TRBV20-1
J gene: TRBJ2-3
CDR3 protein: SPKYGPDTQY

V gene: TRBV20-1
J gene: TRBJ2-1
CDR3 protein: SASINEQF

V gene: TRBV4-1
J gene: TRBJ1-4
CDR3 protein: ASVGAGQARELF

V gene: TRBV7-2
J gene: TRBJ1-1
CDR3 protein: ASSSRGIMTEAF

V gene: TRBV12-3/TRBV12-4
J gene: TRBJ2-1
CDR3 protein: ASRNLASNEQF

V gene: TRBV15
J gene: TRBJ2-5
CDR3 protein: ATSRGRETQY

V gene: TRBV6-2/TRBV6-3
J gene: TRBJ2-3
CDR3 protein: ASSPVGQVSQY

V gene: TRBV4-1
J gene: TRBJ2-3
CDR3 protein: ASSQAKAFTDTQY

V gene: TRBV4-1
J gene: TRBJ1-2
CDR3 protein: ASSRGRAYGGYGYT

V gene: TRBV20-1
J gene: TRBJ1-5
CDR3 protein: SATGVINQPQH

V gene: TRBV7-9
J gene: TRBJ2-2
CDR3 protein: ASERGNANTGELF

V gene: TRBV5-1
J gene: TRBJ1-4
CDR3 protein: ASSSTGTGLEEKLF

V gene: TRBV6-5
J gene: TRBJ2-5
CDR3 protein: ASMAGANGETQY

V gene: TRBV3-1
J gene: TRBJ2-2
CDR3 protein: ASSPAGALNTGELF

V gene: TRBV7-2
J gene: TRBJ2-5
CDR3 protein: ASSLDFVETQY

V gene: TRBV4-1
J gene: TRBJ1-2
CDR3 protein: ASTRTGQGAGNYGYT

V gene: TRBV5-1
J gene: TRBJ2-2
CDR3 protein: ASSLREQDGELF

V gene: TRBV5-1
J gene: TRBJ1-2
CDR3 protein: ASSPGGATYGYT

V gene: TRBV29-1
J gene: TRBJ1-1
CDR3 protein: SVEVQDSTEAF

V gene: TRBV10-3
J gene: TRBJ2-7
CDR3 protein: AISGGTRGEQY

V gene: TRBV7-3
J gene: TRBJ2-3
CDR3 protein: ASSPMGGQDTQY

V gene: TRBV4-1
J gene: TRBJ2-1
CDR3 protein: ASSQEGAQF

V gene: TRBV4-1
J gene: TRBJ2-3
CDR3 protein: ASSRPQRGGRTDTQY

V gene: TRBV5-5
J gene: TRBJ2-7
CDR3 protein: ASSNPGQDYEQY

V gene: TRBV7-9
J gene: TRBJ1-1
CDR3 protein: ASSFPGLAEAF

V gene: TRBV5-1
J gene: TRBJ2-1
CDR3 protein: ASSLTGLSHEQF

V gene: TRBV29-1
J gene: TRBJ1-1
CDR3 protein: SVRGRGFLTEAF